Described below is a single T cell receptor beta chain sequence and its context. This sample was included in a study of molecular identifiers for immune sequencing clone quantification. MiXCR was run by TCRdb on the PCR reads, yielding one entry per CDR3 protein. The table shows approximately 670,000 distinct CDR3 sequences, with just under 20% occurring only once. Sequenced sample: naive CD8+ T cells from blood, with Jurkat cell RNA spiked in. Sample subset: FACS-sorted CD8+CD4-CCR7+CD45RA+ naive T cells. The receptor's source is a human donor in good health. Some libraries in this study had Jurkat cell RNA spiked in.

The CDR3 spells CASSIDRVHTYEQYF. As DNA, the CDR3 is TGTGCCAGTAGTATCGACAGGGTTCACACCTACGAGCAGTACTTC. V and J are TRBV19 and TRBJ2-7; 7 bases line up with TRBD1. J gave up 2 bases and V 3 bases, and 7 bases lay outside the gene matches. The CDR3 is made up of 15 amino acids. Germline V gene lookup returns CDR1 LNHDA and CDR2 SQIVND (reference sequence).